Below, 7 T cell receptor beta chains from the same sample are listed, as sequenced in a study of blood T cell repertoires in COVID-19. This table comes from immunoSEQ multiplex PCR, and its TCRdb copy is limited to in-frame clones, with some not included. The sample includes around 230,000 clones, around 83% of them seen just once. Sequenced sample: peripheral blood. These receptors came from a middle-aged man who had recovered from COVID-19.

The gene calls are TRBV30 and TRBJ1-2; TRBD1 matches at 12 bases. Germline lookup yields CDR1 GTSNPN and CDR2 SVGIG (reference sequence). With 0 bases clipped from V and 8 bases from J, the junction kept 1 base outside the gene matches. The CDR3 runs to 13 residues. CDR3 residues: CAWSVGTGGGYTF. DNA for the CDR3: TGTGCCTGGAGTGTAGGGACAGGGGGCGGCTACACCTTC.

The chain uses TRBV20-1 and TRBJ2-1; 10 bases fit TRBD2. Germline CDR1 is DFQATT and CDR2 is SNEGSKA (reference sequence). The CDR3 runs to 11 residues. The V gene end was trimmed by 8 bases and the J gene end by 9 bases; junction bases not matched to a gene: 4. CDR3 sequence (DNA): TGCAGTAGGACTAGCGGTATTGAGCAGTTCTTC. It encodes CSRTSGIEQFF.

In this sample, this clone turned up once. The chain employs TRBV6-6 and TRBJ2-7, with 9 bases fitting TRBD1. Germline V gives CDR1 MNHNY, CDR2 SVGAGI (reference sequence). The CDR3 is 14 amino acids. With 0 bases clipped from V and 6 bases from J, the junction kept 3 bases outside the gene matches. The CDR3 sequence is CASSYSQGALEQYF. Here the CDR3 DNA reads TGTGCCAGCAGTTACTCACAGGGGGCTCTCGAGCAGTACTTC.

This rearrangement joins TRBV7-9 to TRBJ1-1; 8 nucleotides match TRBD1. With V trimmed by 0 bases and J by 1 base, 4 bases remained unmatched. This CDR3 has 16 amino acids. The germline gives CDR1 SEHNR, CDR2 FQNEAQ (reference sequence). The CDR3 is CASSLAWDRSNTEAFF. In nucleotides, the CDR3 is TGTGCCAGCAGCTTAGCGTGGGACAGGTCGAACACTGAAGCTTTCTTT.

V and J are TRBV6-1 and TRBJ2-7; weak D call: TRBD1 (6 bases). The CDR3 spans 15 residues. V lost 2 bases to trimming and J lost 5 bases, with 16 bases between them. CDR1 and CDR2 from the germline V gene are MNHNS and SASEGT. CDR3 sequence: CASSERGDTGHEQYF. The CDR3 coding sequence is TGTGCCAGCAGTGAACGTGGGGACACGGGCCACGAGCAGTACTTC.

The rearrangement joins TRBV6-5 to TRBJ2-7, with 7 bases matching TRBD2. The CDR3 is 14 residues long. V trimming: 7 bases; J trimming: 3 bases; junction bases outside the gene matches: 9. The germline gives CDR1 MNHEY, CDR2 SVGAGI. The CDR3 spells CASKKAPGGYEQYF. CDR3 DNA: TGTGCCAGCAAGAAGGCCCCGGGGGGCTACGAGCAGTACTTC.

Note on this clone: At one of its ends the junction is not consistent with the germline gene, which may arise from a read error. This chain joins TRBV7-7 and TRBJ2-5; 7 nucleotides line up with TRBD2. CDR1 is SSHAT and CDR2 is FNYEAQ in the germline V gene (reference sequence). The length of the CDR3 is 16 residues. CDR3 region: CASSLARVGGLETQYF. In DNA, the CDR3 is TGTGCTAGCAGCTTAGCCCGGGTGGGAGGGTTGGAGACCCAGTACTTC.